Following are 31 T cell receptor beta chains from one sample sequenced in a study of immune evolution from preneoplasia to lung adenocarcinoma. The method was immunoSEQ multiplex PCR; TCRdb's version includes in-frame clones alone and lacks a portion of them. The sample yields 35,000 to 40,000 clones, roughly 74% seen once. The sample was FFPE invasive lung adenocarcinoma tissue. These receptors came from a person between 60 and 70 years old with lung adenocarcinoma.

The V call is TRBV7-2, the J call TRBJ2-2; perhaps TRBD2 as D (6 bases). The CDR3 loop spans 13 amino acids. Germline V gene data show CDR1 as SGHTA and CDR2 as FQGNSA. Trimming cost V 5 bases and J 4 bases, with 8 bases left between them. This chain's CDR3 is CASSPSVTGELFF. The DNA for the CDR3 is TGTGCCAGCAGCCCTAGCGTCACCGGGGAGCTGTTTTTT.

This chain uses TRBV5-1 with TRBJ1-2, with a weak D call TRBD1 (6 bases). The germline V gene encodes CDR1 SGHRS and CDR2 YFSETQ. This CDR3 spans 13 amino acids. Trimming took off 2 bases at V and 3 bases at J, with 8 bases between the two ends. The CDR3 loop reads CASSFGGDYGYTF. DNA for the CDR3: TGCGCCAGCAGCTTCGGGGGCGACTATGGCTACACCTTC.

This clone was picked up one time. V and J are TRBV25-1 and TRBJ1-4, with TRBD1 as a possible D gene (5 bases). This CDR3 region has 11 residues. Trimming took 6 bases from V and 6 from J, leaving 5 bases between them. Germline lookup yields CDR1 MGHDK and CDR2 SYGVNS. The DNA of the CDR3 is TGTGCCAGCAGCAGGGATGAAAAACTGTTTTTT. Residues: CASSRDEKLFF.

The rearrangement joins TRBV19 to TRBJ1-1, with a weak D call TRBD1 (5 bases). V lost 3 bases to trimming and J lost 11 bases, with 13 bases between them. The CDR3 has 12 residues. Germline V gene data show CDR1 as LNHDA and CDR2 as SQIVND (reference sequence). CDR3 loop: CASSIGQGGAFF. CDR3 bases: TGTGCCAGTAGTATCGGGCAGGGTGGGGCTTTCTTT.

CDR3 sequence: CASSSTSGRVGEQFF. The CDR3 coding sequence is TGTGCCAGTAGTTCGACTAGCGGGAGGGTGGGGGAGCAGTTCTTC. The gene calls are TRBV19 and TRBJ2-1, with 14 bases matching TRBD2. The J segment lost 10 bases and the V segment lost 5 bases, leaving 7 bases of the junction unmatched. The CDR3 is 15 residues long. Germline CDR1 is LNHDA and CDR2 is SQIVND (reference sequence).

This clone was seen a single time. The V gene is TRBV10-2, the J gene TRBJ1-4; a weak D match, TRBD1 (5 bases). The CDR3 length is 14 residues. Deletions cut 7 bases from V and 4 bases from J, with 13 bases between. Germline CDR1 and CDR2: WSHSY and SAAADI. CDR3 amino acids: CASTPGRVNEKLFF. In DNA, the CDR3 is TGCGCCAGCACCCCGGGACGGGTTAATGAAAAACTGTTTTTT.

The chain joins TRBV28 to TRBJ1-1; no clear D. From germline, CDR1 is MDHEN and CDR2 SYDVKM. V was clipped by 5 bases and J by 9 bases, with 13 bases between them. This CDR3 comprises 12 residues. In DNA form, the CDR3 reads TGTGCCAGCAGTCCCTCGGGCCTAAAAGCTTTCTTT. Its translation: CASSPSGLKAFF.

The rearrangement joins TRBV9 to TRBJ2-2, with 14 bases matching TRBD2. The CDR3 is made up of 17 amino acids. V lost 10 bases and J lost 0; bases outside the gene matches: 8. Germline CDR1 reads SGDLS; CDR2 reads YYNGEE. The DNA of the CDR3 is TGTGCCTCCGGACTAGCGGGAGGCCGTTCGAACACCGGGGAGCTGTTTTTT. Translation gives CASGLAGGRSNTGELFF. Combining the CDR3 with reference TRBV9 and TRBJ2-2 gives the whole variable domain DSGVTQTPKHLITATGQRVTLRCSPRSGDLSVYWYQQSLDQGLQFLIQYYNGEERAKGNILERFSAQQFPDLHSELNLSSLELGDSALYFCASGLAGGRSNTGELFFGEGSRLTVL.

The table lists this clone with a count of one. V and J are TRBV7-9 and TRBJ2-7; D is possibly TRBD1 (6 bases). Germline lookup yields CDR1 SEHNR and CDR2 FQNEAQ (reference sequence). There are 13 residues in the CDR3. V lost 6 bases to trimming and J lost 0 bases, with 9 bases between them. CDR3 protein: CASRSDSSYEQYF. CDR3 coding DNA: TGTGCCAGCAGATCGGACAGCTCCTACGAGCAGTACTTC.

This sequence joins TRBV5-4 and TRBJ1-1; no clear D. Germline V gene data show CDR1 as SGHNT and CDR2 as YYREEE (reference sequence). Trimming took 5 bases from V and 7 from J, leaving 15 bases between them. The CDR3 runs 13 residues. The DNA of the CDR3 is TGTGCCAGCAGTATCTCCTTAATGGATGAAGCTTTCTTT. This codes for CASSISLMDEAFF.

CDR3: CSALRDSVAFF. The CDR3 DNA reads TGCAGTGCCCTGCGGGACTCTGTGGCTTTCTTT. This chain links TRBV20-1 with TRBJ1-1, with D possibly being TRBD1 (5 bases). CDR3 length: 11 amino acids. Germline V gene lookup returns CDR1 DFQATT and CDR2 SNEGSKA (reference sequence). The V end lost 6 bases, the J end lost 11 bases, and 16 bases lay between the germline ends.

The chain couples TRBV7-9 to TRBJ2-7, with D perhaps TRBD1 (6 bases). Looked up from germline, CDR1 is SEHNR and CDR2 is FQNEAQ (reference sequence). Trimming stripped 3 bases from V and 4 bases from J, with 16 bases between. This CDR3 is built from 15 residues. The DNA of the CDR3 is TGTGCCAGCAGCTTCGACAGGTCCCAAGGGTACGAGCAGTACTTC. Its translation: CASSFDRSQGYEQYF. The full variable domain, with the rest looked up from reference TRBV7-9 and TRBJ2-7, is DTGVSQNPRHKITKRGQNVTFRCDPISEHNRLYWYRQTLGQGPEFLTYFQNEAQLEKSRLLSDRFSAERPKGSFSTLEIQRTEQGDSAMYLCASSFDRSQGYEQYFGPGTRLTVT.

This clone was counted only a few times. The chain is built from TRBV11-3 and TRBJ2-1, with 7 bases aligning to TRBD2. CDR3 length: 14 residues. The V gene end was trimmed by 3 bases and the J gene end by 5 bases; junction bases not matched to a gene: 4. Per the germline V gene, CDR1 is SGHNT and CDR2 is YENEEA. The CDR3 here is CASSFTSEHNEQFF. The CDR3 region has the DNA TGTGCCAGCAGCTTTACTAGCGAGCACAATGAGCAGTTCTTC.

The J gene is TRBJ2-1, the V gene TRBV6-6; 9 nucleotides line up with TRBD1. Germline assignment: CDR1 MNHNY and CDR2 SVGAGI (reference sequence). CDR3 length equals 16 residues. Trimming removed 5 bases from V and 5 bases from J; junction bases left unmatched: 10. The CDR3 DNA reads TGTGCCAGCAGTCCGCTAGACAGGGGGGGGGACAATGAGCAGTTCTTC. It encodes CASSPLDRGGDNEQFF.

In this sample, this clone turned up a few times. The chain links TRBV7-2 to TRBJ1-2; D may be TRBD1 (6 bases). The length of the CDR3 is 14 residues. Trimming stripped 5 bases from V and 4 bases from J, with 14 bases between. CDR1 is SGHTA, CDR2 FQGNSA, per germline. In DNA form, the CDR3 reads TGTGCCAGCAGCGACTACAGGGAAAGCTATGGCTACACCTTC. This codes for CASSDYRESYGYTF. The full variable domain, its missing parts supplied by reference TRBV7-2 and TRBJ1-2, is GAGVSQSPSNKVTEKGKDVELRCDPISGHTALYWYRQSLGQGLEFLIYFQGNSAPDKSGLPSDRFSAERTGGSVSTLTIQRTQQEDSAVYLCASSDYRESYGYTFGSGTRLTVV.

The chain uses TRBV7-6 and TRBJ2-2; D is unresolved. CDR1 and CDR2 (germline): SGHVS, FNYEAQ. This CDR3 contains 13 residues. V was pared by 5 bases and J by 4 bases, with 8 bases between. CDR3 loop: CASSPAPTGELFF. Written as DNA, the CDR3 is TGTGCCAGCAGCCCCGCCCCCACCGGGGAGCTGTTTTTT.

This chain uses TRBV29-1 with TRBJ2-1; TRBD1 aligns across 10 bases. The CDR3 totals 13 residues. V lost 6 bases, J lost 8 bases, and 7 bases stayed unmatched. Germline assignment: CDR1 SQVTM and CDR2 ANQGSEA. Here the CDR3 reads CSVDRGRGYEQFF. The DNA of the CDR3 is TGCAGCGTAGACAGGGGGCGCGGATATGAGCAGTTCTTC.

The genes are TRBV5-1 and TRBJ2-2; 10 bases are a match to TRBD1. This CDR3 region has 15 residues. The germline gives CDR1 SGHRS, CDR2 YFSETQ. With V trimmed by 4 bases and J by 6 bases, 6 bases remained unmatched. This chain's CDR3 is CASSGDRGLPGELFF. The CDR3 DNA reads TGCGCCAGCAGCGGTGACAGGGGGCTTCCCGGGGAGCTGTTTTTT.

V gene TRBV4-2 combines with J gene TRBJ1-2; D unresolved. The length of the CDR3 is 17 residues. The germline CDR1 and CDR2 sequences are LGHNA and YNFKEQ. Deletions cut 2 bases from V and 1 base from J, with 17 bases between. Here the CDR3 DNA reads TGTGCCAGCAGCCAAATTTCCCGGTCGACCCTTAACTATGGCTACACCTTC. Amino acid sequence: CASSQISRSTLNYGYTF.

The chain carries TRBV29-1 and TRBJ2-7; TRBD1 or TRBD2 may be the D gene (5 bases each). The CDR3 runs to 14 residues. The germline V and J ends were trimmed by 4 bases and 0 bases, with 13 bases remaining between them. Germline V gene data show CDR1 as SQVTM and CDR2 as ANQGSEA. CDR3 region: CSVAPGRSSYEQYF. CDR3 coding DNA: TGCAGCGTTGCACCGGGACGGAGCTCCTACGAGCAGTACTTC.

Comments on this clone: One junction end disagrees with the germline gene, perhaps due to a read error. V gene TRBV7-2 combines with J gene TRBJ1-1, with D maybe TRBD1 (6 bases). CDR1 SGHTA and CDR2 FQGNSA come from the germline V gene. The CDR3 is 13 amino acids. CDR3 sequence: CASSFTSDSPLVF. The CDR3 DNA reads as TGTGCCAGCAGCTTTACCTCGGACAGCCCTCTAGTTTTT.

The chain carries TRBV5-4 and TRBJ2-5, with 7 bases fitting TRBD2. After removal of 9 bases from V and 1 base from J, the junction contained 15 bases not matched to a gene. The CDR3 has 16 residues. Germline V gene lookup returns CDR1 SGHNT and CDR2 YYREEE (reference sequence). The CDR3 bases are TGTGCCACCCAATATCCGGGGGGACGTGGCCAAGAGACCCAGTACTTC. Amino acids: CATQYPGGRGQETQYF.

The chain employs TRBV7-2 and TRBJ2-2; D is unresolved. From germline, CDR1 is SGHTA and CDR2 FQGNSA. CDR3 length: 14 amino acids. Between the trimmed V and J ends, which lost 1 base and 3 bases, there was a span of 6 bases. CDR3 nucleotides: TGTGCCAGCAGCTTAGGAGGTTACACCGGGGAGCTGTTTTTT. It specifies CASSLGGYTGELFF.

This sequence joins TRBV19 and TRBJ1-5; 7 bases align to TRBD1. V shed 4 bases, J shed 6 bases, and the junction held 9 bases outside the gene matches. From germline, CDR1 is LNHDA and CDR2 SQIVND (reference sequence). The CDR3 extends over 15 amino acids. CDR3 residues: CASSRGQIILQPQHF. The CDR3 coding sequence is TGTGCCAGTAGTAGGGGACAGATCATCCTTCAGCCCCAGCATTTT.

This clone was seen a few times. This chain links TRBV30 with TRBJ2-7, with D perhaps assigned TRBD1 or TRBD2 (5 bases each). Per the germline V gene, CDR1 is GTSNPN and CDR2 is SVGIG (reference sequence). The CDR3 loop spans 12 amino acids. V lost 0 bases and J lost 3, with 6 bases in between. In DNA, the CDR3 is TGTGCCTGGAGTGTTGGGGGCTACGAGCAGTACTTC. Translation gives CAWSVGGYEQYF.

This clone was detected a few times. In the same sample, other DNA sequences code for this CDR3. The chain has TRBV5-1 and TRBJ1-3; no firm D call. The CDR3 spans 13 residues. CDR1 and CDR2 (germline): SGHRS, YFSETQ. Trimming took off 0 bases at V and 7 bases at J, with 8 bases between the two ends. The chain's CDR3 is CASSLDFRNTIYF. CDR3 bases: TGCGCCAGCAGCTTGGACTTTCGGAACACCATATATTTT. Full variable domain (missing parts from reference TRBV5-1 and TRBJ1-3): KAGVTQTPRYLIKTRGQQVTLSCSPISGHRSVSWYQQTPGQGLQFLFEYFSETQRNKGNFPGRFSGRQFSNSRSEMNVSTLELGDSALYLCASSLDFRNTIYFGEGSWLTVV.

This clone was detected a few times. V gene TRBV15 combines with J gene TRBJ2-7; 9 bases fit TRBD2. The CDR3 contains 16 residues. The junction had 8 bases not matched to a gene; V was cut back by 0 bases and J by 5 bases. Germline-derived CDR1 and CDR2 are LNHNV and YYDKDF (reference sequence). The DNA for the CDR3 is TGTGCCACCAGCAGAGATCCCCTAGCGGGAAGGAACGAGCAGTACTTC. Its protein is CATSRDPLAGRNEQYF.

This chain links TRBV28 with TRBJ2-5; 9 positions agree with TRBD2. Germline V CDR1 and CDR2: MDHEN, SYDVKM. Trimming at V came to 3 bases and at J to 4 bases, leaving 9 bases not matched to a gene. This CDR3 region has 16 residues. In nucleotides, the CDR3 is TGTGCCAGCAGTTTGGTCTCTAGCGGGATCGTAGAGACCCAGTACTTC. Encoded protein: CASSLVSSGIVETQYF.

The V gene is TRBV11-2, the J gene TRBJ2-3; D unresolved. The germline V gene encodes CDR1 SGHAT and CDR2 FQNNGV. The length of the CDR3 is 14 residues. The ends were cut back, 5 bases at V and 2 bases at J, with 11 bases in the middle. CDR3 nucleotides: TGTGCCAGCAGCCCAAATTCGGTCACAGATACGCAGTATTTT. It encodes CASSPNSVTDTQYF.

The chain is built from TRBV27 and TRBJ2-1, with 15 bases lining up with TRBD2. The CDR3 is 18 amino acids. The V gene end was trimmed by 6 bases and the J gene end by 1 base; junction bases not matched to a gene: 7. Germline values: CDR1 MNHEY, CDR2 SMNVEV (reference sequence). The CDR3 bases are TGTGCCAGCAGCCGAGGACTAGCGGGAGGGCCTTCCTACAATGAGCAGTTCTTC. Protein product: CASSRGLAGGPSYNEQFF.

The chain employs TRBV7-3 and TRBJ2-3; the D gene could be TRBD1 or TRBD2 (5 bases each). Germline CDR1 reads SGHTA; CDR2 reads FQGTGA. This CDR3 has 16 amino acids. Trimming took off 3 bases at V and 6 bases at J, with 19 bases between the two ends. The CDR3 loop is CASSLPTAPWGDTQYF. CDR3 nucleotide sequence: TGTGCCAGCAGCTTGCCGACAGCACCTTGGGGGGATACGCAGTATTTT.